This T cell receptor beta chain was documented in a study of control samples from healthy donors and cancer patients. Assay used: immunoSEQ multiplex PCR; TCRdb lists only in-frame clones, some missing. The table shows fewer than 200,000 clones, with around 93% occurring only once. This clone has a handful of counts. The sequenced sample was blood. This receptor was taken from a woman in her sixties or seventies in good health.

In DNA form, the CDR3 reads TGTGCCATCAGTGTTCCGGGCACCGGGGAGCTGTTTTTT. This codes for CAISVPGTGELFF. The J gene is TRBJ2-2, the V gene TRBV10-3; D gene ambiguous. The V gene's germline CDR1 is ENHRY and CDR2 SYGVKD. V shed 4 bases and J shed 4 bases, with 7 bases lying between them. The CDR3 spans 13 residues.